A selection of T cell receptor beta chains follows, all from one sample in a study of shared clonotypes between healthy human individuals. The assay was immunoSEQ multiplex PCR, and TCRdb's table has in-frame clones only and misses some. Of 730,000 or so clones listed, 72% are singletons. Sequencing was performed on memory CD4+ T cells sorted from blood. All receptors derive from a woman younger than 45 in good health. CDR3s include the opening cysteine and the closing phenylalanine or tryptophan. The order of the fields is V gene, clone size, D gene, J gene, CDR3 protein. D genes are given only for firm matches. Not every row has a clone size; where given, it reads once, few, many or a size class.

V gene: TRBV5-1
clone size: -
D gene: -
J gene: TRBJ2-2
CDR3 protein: CASSLEGRGIGELFF

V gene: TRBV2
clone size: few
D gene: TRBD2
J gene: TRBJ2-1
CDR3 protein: CASRREGYGNEQFF

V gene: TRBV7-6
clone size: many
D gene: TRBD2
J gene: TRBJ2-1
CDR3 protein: CASSLAGGTSGYNEQFF

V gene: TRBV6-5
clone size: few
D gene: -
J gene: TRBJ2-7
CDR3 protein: CASSYFTQGHRNEQYF

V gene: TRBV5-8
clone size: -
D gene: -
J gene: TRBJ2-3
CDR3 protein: CASSLVSGSTDTQYF

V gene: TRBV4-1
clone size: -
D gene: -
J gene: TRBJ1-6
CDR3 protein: CASSQGRNNSPLHF

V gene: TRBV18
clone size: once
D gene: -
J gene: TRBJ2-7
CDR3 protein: CASSPSSYEQYF

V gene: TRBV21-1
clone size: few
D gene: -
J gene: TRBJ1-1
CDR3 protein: CASSKRQIRLNTEAFF

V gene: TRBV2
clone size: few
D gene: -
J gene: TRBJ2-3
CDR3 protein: CASSDELTDTQYF

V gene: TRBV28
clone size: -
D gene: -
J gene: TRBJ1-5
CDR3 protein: CASSFWAQPQHF

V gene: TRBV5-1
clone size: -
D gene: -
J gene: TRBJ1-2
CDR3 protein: CASSPIGSLSYGYTF

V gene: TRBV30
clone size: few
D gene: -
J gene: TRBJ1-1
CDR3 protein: CASAPHMNTEAFF

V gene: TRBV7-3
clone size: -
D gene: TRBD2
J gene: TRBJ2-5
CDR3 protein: CASSATGGPSETQYF

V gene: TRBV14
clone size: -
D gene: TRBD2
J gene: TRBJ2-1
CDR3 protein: CASTPQGAGGVGEQFF

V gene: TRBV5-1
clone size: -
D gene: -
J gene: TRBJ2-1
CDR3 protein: CASSLEDWGTNEQFF

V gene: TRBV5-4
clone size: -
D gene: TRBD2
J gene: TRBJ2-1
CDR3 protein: CASSLRLAGGAYNEQFF

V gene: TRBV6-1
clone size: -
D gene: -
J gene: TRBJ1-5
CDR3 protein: CASMRGSSNQPQHF

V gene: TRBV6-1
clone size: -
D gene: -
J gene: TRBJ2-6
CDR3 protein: CASSVPTRFPGANVLTF

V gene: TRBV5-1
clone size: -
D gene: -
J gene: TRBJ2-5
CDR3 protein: CASSTARETQYF

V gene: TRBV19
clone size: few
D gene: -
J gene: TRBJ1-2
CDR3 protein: CASRSWDNYGYTF

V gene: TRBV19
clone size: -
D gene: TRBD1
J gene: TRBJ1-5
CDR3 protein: CASRPPTGDGGNQPQHF

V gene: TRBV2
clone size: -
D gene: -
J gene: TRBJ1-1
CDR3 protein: CASRVGERSNTEAFF

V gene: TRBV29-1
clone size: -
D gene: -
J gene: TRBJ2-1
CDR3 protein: CSVPLKWAIVDNEQFF

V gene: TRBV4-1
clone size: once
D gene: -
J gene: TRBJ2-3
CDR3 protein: CASSQGGGSLTDTQYF

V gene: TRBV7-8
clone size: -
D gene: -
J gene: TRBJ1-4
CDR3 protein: CASSLGQIEKLFF

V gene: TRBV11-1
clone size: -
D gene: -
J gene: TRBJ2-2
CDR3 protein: CASSFLGIANTGELFF

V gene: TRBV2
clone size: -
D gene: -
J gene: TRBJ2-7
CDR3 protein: CASIITEYSYEQYF

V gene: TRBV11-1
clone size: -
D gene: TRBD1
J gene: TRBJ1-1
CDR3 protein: CASSSGQAGDTEAFF

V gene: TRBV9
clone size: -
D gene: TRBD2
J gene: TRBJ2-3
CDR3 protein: CASSVVEGGPTDTQYF

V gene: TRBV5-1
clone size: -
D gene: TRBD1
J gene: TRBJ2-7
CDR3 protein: CASSLPLGSSGTAYEQYF

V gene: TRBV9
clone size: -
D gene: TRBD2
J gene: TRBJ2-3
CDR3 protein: CASSPRETSGPTDTQYF

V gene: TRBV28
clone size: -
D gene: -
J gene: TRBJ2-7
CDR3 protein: CASSLIPGLSYEQYF

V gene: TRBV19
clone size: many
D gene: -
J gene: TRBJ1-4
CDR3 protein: CASSRNNPGRNEKLFF

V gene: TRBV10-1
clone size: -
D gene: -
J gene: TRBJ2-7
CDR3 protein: CASTPGVYEQYF

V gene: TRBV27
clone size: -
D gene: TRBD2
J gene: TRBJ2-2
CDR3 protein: CASSLLLAANTGELFF

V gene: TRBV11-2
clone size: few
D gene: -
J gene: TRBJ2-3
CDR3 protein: CASSPDSHTQYF

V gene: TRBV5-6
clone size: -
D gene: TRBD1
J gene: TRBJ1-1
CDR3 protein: CASSSQDRPTEAFF

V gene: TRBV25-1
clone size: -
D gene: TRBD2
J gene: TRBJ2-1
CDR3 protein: CASSQRERYNEQFF

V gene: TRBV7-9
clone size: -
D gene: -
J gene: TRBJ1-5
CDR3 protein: CASSYGSGTQPQHF

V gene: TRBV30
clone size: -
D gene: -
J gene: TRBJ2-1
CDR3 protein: CAWSGAGGPNEQFF

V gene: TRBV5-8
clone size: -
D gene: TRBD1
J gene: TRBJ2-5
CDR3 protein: CASGQELLGTQYF

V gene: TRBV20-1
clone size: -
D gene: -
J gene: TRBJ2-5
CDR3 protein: CSAGYYETQYF

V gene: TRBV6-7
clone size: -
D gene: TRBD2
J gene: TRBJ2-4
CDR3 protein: CASSYSSNLGGSSGRLFWQNIQYF

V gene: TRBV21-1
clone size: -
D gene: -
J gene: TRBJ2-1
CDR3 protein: CASEEGTPIYNEQFF

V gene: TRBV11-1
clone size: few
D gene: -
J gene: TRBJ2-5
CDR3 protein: CASSLQWKETQYF

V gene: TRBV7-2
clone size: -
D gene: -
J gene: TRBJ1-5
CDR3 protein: CASSQFGQPQHF

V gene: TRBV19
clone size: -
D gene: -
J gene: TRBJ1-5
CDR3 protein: CASSPYMGNQPQHF

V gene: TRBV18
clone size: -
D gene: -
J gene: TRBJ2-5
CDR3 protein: CASSLSTYQETQYF

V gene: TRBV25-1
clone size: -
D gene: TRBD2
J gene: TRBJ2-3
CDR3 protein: CASSPLRGLGTDTQYF

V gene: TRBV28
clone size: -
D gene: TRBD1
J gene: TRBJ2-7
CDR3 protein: CASSLPGQGSTYEQYF

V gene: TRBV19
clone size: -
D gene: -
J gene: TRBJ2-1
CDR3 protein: CASSLRTRYNEQFF

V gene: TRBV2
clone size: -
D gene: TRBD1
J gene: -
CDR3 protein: CASSQWGQGYEQYF

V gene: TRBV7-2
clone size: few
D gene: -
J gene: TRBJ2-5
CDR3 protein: CASSLETQYF

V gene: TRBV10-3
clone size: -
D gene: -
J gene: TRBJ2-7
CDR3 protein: CAISSGLISSYEQYF

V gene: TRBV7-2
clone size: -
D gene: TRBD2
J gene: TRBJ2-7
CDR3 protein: CASSFGASGYSYEQYF

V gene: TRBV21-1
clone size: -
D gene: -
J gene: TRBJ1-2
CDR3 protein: CAAPWGKHYGYTF

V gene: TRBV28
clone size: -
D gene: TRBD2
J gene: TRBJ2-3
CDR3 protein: CASSLQRETDTQYF

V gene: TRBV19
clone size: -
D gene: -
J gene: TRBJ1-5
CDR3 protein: CASTRGPSGLNQPQHF

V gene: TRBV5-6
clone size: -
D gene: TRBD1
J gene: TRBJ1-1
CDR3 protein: CASSLIDRGETEAFF